The clone carrying this T cell receptor beta chain has only a few counts. Its matching antigen is unknown. This entry comes from a study of cytomegalovirus exposure and HLA in healthy donors. Study-level points and caveats: Upon later analysis, HLA-associated TCR beta chains proved more clonally expanded than other, equally common chains.

PCR was performed using 60 Vbeta and 13 Jbeta primers. Sequencing used immunoSEQ multiplex PCR; TCRdb keeps in-frame clones, though not all of them. The data show 190,000 or so clones, with roughly 77% seen just once and approximately 0.4% held by the top ten. Each donor was nominally healthy when sampled (though unrecorded immune exposures were likely). The V gene end was trimmed by 4 bases and the J gene end by 7 bases; junction bases not matched to a gene: 3. Germline loops: CDR1 SNHLY, CDR2 FYNNEI. This CDR3 spans 13 amino acids. Sequenced material: PBMCs. This receptor was taken from a male donor in good health and CMV-seropositive. The chain is built from TRBV2 and TRBJ2-7, with 11 bases lining up with TRBD2. CDR3 residues: CASSGLAGGEQYF. CDR3 nucleotide sequence: TGTGCCAGCAGTGGGCTAGCGGGGGGTGAGCAGTACTTC.